The table lists the clone carrying this T cell receptor (beta chain) with a count of one. The antigen is not known. These data come from a study of cytomegalovirus exposure and HLA in healthy donors. General observations from the study: It was in a later analysis that TCR association rates were seen to vary by HLA locus, highest for DRB1 and lowest for HLA-C.

Use of 60 Vbeta and 13 Jbeta primers characterized the PCR. TCRdb keeps only in-frame clones here, not all; method: immunoSEQ multiplex PCR. In the table there are some 130,000 clones, over 75% of which are singletons. The sequence derives from a woman aged 45 to 65 in good health and CMV-seropositive. The sequencing sample was made of PBMCs.

CDR3 protein: CASSLGTSDNEQFF. As DNA, the CDR3 is TGTGCCAGCAGCTTAGGGACTAGCGACAATGAGCAGTTCTTC. The chain has TRBV5-4 and TRBJ2-1, with 10 bases that match TRBD2. This CDR3 has 14 amino acids. Trimming cost V 2 bases and J 5 bases; bases outside gene matches: 1. The germline CDR1 and CDR2 sequences are SGHNT and YYREEE (reference sequence).